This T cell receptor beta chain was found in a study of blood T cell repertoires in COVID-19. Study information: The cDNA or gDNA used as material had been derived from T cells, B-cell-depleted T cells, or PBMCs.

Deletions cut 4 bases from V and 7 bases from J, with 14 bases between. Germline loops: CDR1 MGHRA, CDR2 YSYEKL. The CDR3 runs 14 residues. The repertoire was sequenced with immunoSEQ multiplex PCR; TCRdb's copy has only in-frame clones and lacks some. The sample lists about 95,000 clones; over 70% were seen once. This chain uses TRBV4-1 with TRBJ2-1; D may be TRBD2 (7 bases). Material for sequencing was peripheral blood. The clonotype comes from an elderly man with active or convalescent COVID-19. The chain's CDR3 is CASSPARGANEQFF. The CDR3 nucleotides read TGCGCCAGCAGCCCCGCACGGGGGGCTAATGAGCAGTTCTTC.